This T cell receptor beta chain was identified in a study of regulatory T cells in long-lasting Graves disease. Study conclusions and caveats: With under 3,500 shared public clonotypes, persistent patients exceeded new patients, who shared about a thousand. TRBV28, TRBJ1-2 and TRBJ2-5 were segments that persistent disease favored. Persistent Graves' patients had lower TCR diversity than newly diagnosed ones.

Time point described: persistent/refractory GD, antithyroid drugs over 5 years with positive TRAb. With RNA extracted from PBMCs as input, the TCR library was made. Trimming removed 2 bases from V and 4 bases from J, with 20 bases in between. The CDR3 is 17 amino acids. Germline V gene lookup returns CDR1 MNHEY and CDR2 SVGEGT. Notes on this clonotype: Antigen unknown.

Construction of TCR beta libraries relied on iRepertoire HTBI primers and on Arm-PCR targeting CDR3 regions. As originally analysed: Across all samples, approximately 64 TRBV segments and roughly 14 TRBJ segments were identified. From the multiplex PCR reads, TCRdb called clonotypes with MiXCR, one entry per CDR3 protein. The V and J calls and clone size come from TCRdb's table, not from the authors' own analysis. There are roughly 500,000 distinct CDR3 sequences in the sample; 20% to 25% occur only once, and roughly 7.1% lies in the top ten. The chain is built from TRBV6-2 or TRBV6-3 and TRBJ2-5, with a possible D match to TRBD2 (5 bases). The source is a female donor with Graves disease. Sequenced here: peripheral blood mononuclear cells (PBMCs), sampled when the disease was refractory, from a patient treated with antithyroid drugs. The CDR3 sequence is CASSYTPFGDQGETQYF. Written as DNA, the CDR3 is TGTGCCAGCAGTTACACCCCCTTCGGGGATCAAGGAGAGACCCAGTACTTC.